The T cell receptor beta chain under discussion was sequenced for a study of cytomegalovirus exposure and HLA in healthy donors. Turning to the study itself: A preliminary data release comprised around 85 million unique TCRs obtained from HLA-typed donors.

13 Jbeta primers and 60 Vbeta primers were used for the PCR. Using immunoSEQ multiplex PCR, the repertoire was profiled, and TCRdb retains in-frame clones only, with some absent. Seen here are 90,000 to 150,000 clones, around 63% observed once, and the top ten hold 10%. The sequencing sample was made of PBMCs. The source is a middle-aged man in good health and CMV-seropositive.

The CDR3, as DNA: TGTGCCAGCACCACTCCTGGCTCTGGAAACACCATATATTTT. This codes for CASTTPGSGNTIYF. The rearrangement joins TRBV2 to TRBJ1-3; D unclear. Germline CDR1 and CDR2: SNHLY and FYNNEI. Trimming pared 7 bases from V and 0 bases from J, leaving 10 bases between. The CDR3 consists of 14 residues. The whole variable domain, filled in from reference TRBV2 and TRBJ1-3, reads EPEVTQTPSHQVTQMGQEVILRCVPISNHLYFYWYRQILGQKVEFLVSFYNNEISEKSEIFDDQFSVERPDGSNFTLKIRSTKLEDSAMYFCASTTPGSGNTIYFGEGSWLTVV.